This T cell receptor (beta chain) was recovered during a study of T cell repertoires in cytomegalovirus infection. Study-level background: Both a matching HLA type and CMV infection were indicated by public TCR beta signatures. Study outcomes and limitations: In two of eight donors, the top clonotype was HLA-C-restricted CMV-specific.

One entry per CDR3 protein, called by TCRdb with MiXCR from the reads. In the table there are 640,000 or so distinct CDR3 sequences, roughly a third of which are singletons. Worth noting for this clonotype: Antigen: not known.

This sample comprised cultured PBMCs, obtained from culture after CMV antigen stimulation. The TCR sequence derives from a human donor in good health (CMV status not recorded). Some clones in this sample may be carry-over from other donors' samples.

The CDR3 loop reads CASSLGPIEAFF. The CDR3 DNA reads TGTGCCAGCAGTTTAGGTCCAATTGAAGCTTTCTTT. The chain employs TRBV28 and TRBJ1-1; D unclear. Looked up from germline, CDR1 is MDHEN and CDR2 is SYDVKM. V lost 2 bases and J 7 bases, leaving 8 bases between the germline ends. CDR3 length: 12 residues.